This entry describes one T cell receptor (beta chain). Its antigen is unidentified. The sample carries other DNA sequences with the same CDR3. The data were produced by immunoSEQ multiplex PCR, yet TCRdb's version contains in-frame clones alone and is incomplete. Among millions of clones, approximately 94% were seen once, and the ten largest hold roughly 0.14%. The data stem from a study of shared clonotypes between healthy human individuals. General study results and limits: Since donors were few, the genetic and exposure-history diversity represented was limited. Among several donors, around 5% of naive CD4 clonotypes were found in common.

Trimming cost V 1 base and J 0 bases, with 13 bases left between them. CDR3 length: 17 residues. Per the germline V gene, CDR1 is SGHTA and CDR2 is FQGNSA. The sample comprised naive CD4+ T cells sorted from blood. Subset reported: CD45RA+ positively selected. This chain connects TRBV7-2 to TRBJ1-5; the D is unclear. This clonotype was obtained from a man between 18 and 35 years old in good health. The CDR3 spells CASSLVGGRYSNQPQHF. CDR3 DNA: TGTGCCAGCAGCTTAGTTGGAGGACGGTATAGCAATCAGCCCCAGCATTTT.